Below, 27 T cell receptor beta chains from the same sample are listed, as sequenced in a study of T cells after yellow fever vaccination. Each CDR3 protein gets one entry after TCRdb re-called the 5' RACE reads with MiXCR. The sample has about 370,000 distinct CDR3 sequences; roughly 10% are singletons. The specimen comprised PBMCs, sampled on the day of the first yellow fever vaccination. These receptors originate from a man younger than 35 who received the YFV17D yellow fever vaccine.

This clonotype was detected a few times. The chain uses TRBV7-6 and TRBJ2-2; D remains ambiguous. This CDR3 contains 16 residues. Germline loops: CDR1 SGHVS, CDR2 FNYEAQ. V lost 1 base, J lost 5 bases, and 14 bases lay in between. The CDR3 DNA reads as TGTGCCAGCAGCTTAGTGGTTAAGGCTGAGACCGGGGAGCTGTTTTTT. Translating it yields CASSLVVKAETGELFF. Supplemented by reference TRBV7-6 and TRBJ2-2, the full variable domain reads GAGVSQSPRYKVTKRGQDVALRCDPISGHVSLYWYRQALGQGPEFLTYFNYEAQQDKSGLPNDRFSAERPEGSISTLTIQRTEQRDSAMYRCASSLVVKAETGELFFGEGSRLTVL.

V usage is TRBV5-1 and J usage is TRBJ2-5, with D possibly TRBD1 on 5 matching bases. This CDR3 has 13 residues. The ends were cut back, 7 bases at V and 5 bases at J, with 15 bases in the middle. Per germline, CDR1 SGHRS and CDR2 YFSETQ. CDR3 region: CASGGIPGETQYF. The CDR3 nucleotides read TGCGCCAGCGGCGGTATCCCAGGGGAGACCCAGTACTTC. The variable domain in full, completed from reference TRBV5-1 and TRBJ2-5, reads KAGVTQTPRYLIKTRGQQVTLSCSPISGHRSVSWYQQTPGQGLQFLFEYFSETQRNKGNFPGRFSGRQFSNSRSEMNVSTLELGDSALYLCASGGIPGETQYFGPGTRLLVL.

This clonotype has at least ten counts. The chain combines TRBV10-3 with TRBJ1-2, with 7 nucleotides matching TRBD1. Germline V gene data show CDR1 as ENHRY and CDR2 as SYGVKD. The CDR3 is 12 amino acids. The junction had 5 bases not matched to a gene; V was cut back by 10 bases and J by 3 bases. This chain's CDR3 is CATHRGYYGYTF. The CDR3 DNA is TGTGCCACCCACAGGGGATACTATGGCTACACCTTC.

This clonotype has a handful of counts. J is TRBJ1-1 and V is TRBV7-9; a possible D gene is TRBD1 (6 bases). The CDR3 runs 11 residues. Per germline, CDR1 SEHNR and CDR2 FQNEAQ (reference sequence). Trimming cost V 10 bases and J 5 bases, with 11 bases left between them. The CDR3 sequence: CAIKGGTEAFF. CDR3 DNA: TGTGCCATCAAAGGGGGAACTGAAGCTTTCTTT.

The rearrangement uses TRBV20-1 and TRBJ1-1, with D perhaps matching TRBD1 (5 bases). V lost 3 bases and J 7 bases, leaving 12 bases between the germline ends. Germline V gene sequence: CDR1 DFQATT, CDR2 SNEGSKA (reference sequence). There are 12 residues in the CDR3. DNA of the CDR3: TGCAGTGCTAGGTTCGGGGGTTATGAAGCTTTCTTT. The encoded protein is CSARFGGYEAFF.

This clonotype was seen repeatedly, ten times or more. The chain uses TRBV5-1 and TRBJ2-1; 9 bases align to TRBD1. The germline CDR1 and CDR2 sequences are SGHRS and YFSETQ. J gave up 9 bases and V 4 bases, and 8 bases lay outside the gene matches. This CDR3 is built from 14 residues. The CDR3 region is CASSLQGAKGEQFF. In DNA, the CDR3 is TGCGCCAGCAGCCTACAGGGGGCCAAAGGTGAGCAGTTCTTC.

This clonotype was seen many times. V gene TRBV2 combines with J gene TRBJ2-2; the D gene could be TRBD1 or TRBD2 (6 bases each). Trimming took 7 bases from V and 0 from J, leaving 9 bases between them. The CDR3 totals 14 residues. Germline CDR1 is SNHLY and CDR2 is FYNNEI. The CDR3 DNA follows: TGTGCCAGCAAGGGGGGCCCGAACACCGGGGAGCTGTTTTTT. Its translation is CASKGGPNTGELFF. Looking up the rest from reference TRBV2 and TRBJ2-2 gives the full variable domain: EPEVTQTPSHQVTQMGQEVILRCVPISNHLYFYWYRQILGQKVEFLVSFYNNEISEKSEIFDDQFSVERPDGSNFTLKIRSTKLEDSAMYFCASKGGPNTGELFFGEGSRLTVL.

V is TRBV18 and J is TRBJ1-1; the D is unclear. With 4 bases removed from V and 5 bases from J, the gap between germline ends came to 14 bases. Looked up from germline, CDR1 is KGHSH and CDR2 is LQKENI. The CDR3 sequence is 14 residues long. The CDR3 here is CASSLPPRATEAFF. The CDR3 DNA follows: TGTGCCAGCTCACTACCTCCCCGGGCGACTGAAGCTTTCTTT.

The gene calls are TRBV12-3 or TRBV12-4 and TRBJ2-2; D is perhaps TRBD2 (6 bases). The CDR3 contains 14 residues. V lost 8 bases and J lost 5, with 15 bases in between. The DNA for the CDR3 is TGTGCCAGCGACCTCGGAGGGAAGACCGGGGAGCTGTTTTTT. Protein sequence: CASDLGGKTGELFF.

This rearrangement joins TRBV7-6 to TRBJ2-1; 9 nucleotides match TRBD1. The CDR3 contains 15 residues. Germline V gene sequence: CDR1 SGHVS, CDR2 FNYEAQ. Trimming cost V 4 bases and J 2 bases; bases outside gene matches: 3. DNA for the CDR3: TGTGCCAGCAGCTCCGGGACAGGGCCCTACAATGAGCAGTTCTTC. This sequence encodes CASSSGTGPYNEQFF.

This clonotype was counted only a few times. The chain combines TRBV4-2 with TRBJ2-3; D is tentatively TRBD1 or TRBD2 (5 bases each). The V end was cut by 0 bases, the J end by 0 bases, with 10 bases between. The CDR3 is 16 residues long. Germline V gene data show CDR1 as LGHNA and CDR2 as YNFKEQ. CDR3 in DNA: TGTGCCAGCAGCCAAGATGACGGGGCGAGCACAGATACGCAGTATTTT. Its protein product is CASSQDDGASTDTQYF.

This clonotype turned up a few times. The chain joins TRBV7-2 to TRBJ2-7; 10 nucleotides align to TRBD1. J was trimmed by 0 bases and V by 5 bases; bases with no gene match: 7. This CDR3 region has 16 residues. CDR1 is SGHTA, CDR2 FQGNSA, per germline. The CDR3 is CASSPLGQGHSYEQYF. The CDR3 nucleotides are TGTGCCAGCAGCCCGCTGGGACAGGGGCACTCCTACGAGCAGTACTTC. The complete variable domain, with remaining parts taken from reference TRBV7-2 and TRBJ2-7, reads GAGVSQSPSNKVTEKGKDVELRCDPISGHTALYWYRQSLGQGLEFLIYFQGNSAPDKSGLPSDRFSAERTGGSVSTLTIQRTQQEDSAVYLCASSPLGQGHSYEQYFGPGTRLTVT.

The sample holds a few counts of this clonotype. This sequence joins TRBV7-2 and TRBJ2-1, with 10 bases identical to TRBD2. Trimming removed 4 bases from V and 4 bases from J; junction bases left unmatched: 10. CDR1 is SGHTA and CDR2 is FQGNSA in the germline V gene. The CDR3 runs 17 residues. CDR3 protein: CASSSGAGGGLYNEQFF. CDR3 nucleotides: TGTGCCAGCAGCTCTGGAGCGGGGGGGGGCCTTTACAATGAGCAGTTCTTC.

The chain has TRBV12-3 or TRBV12-4 and TRBJ1-2; weak D call: TRBD1 (5 bases). This CDR3 contains 14 residues. Trimming stripped 4 bases from V and 8 bases from J, with 17 bases between. The CDR3 reads CASSYVAGTIGYTF. DNA of the CDR3: TGTGCCAGCAGTTACGTCGCAGGGACGATCGGCTACACCTTC.

The table lists this clonotype with a few counts. The chain has TRBV28 and TRBJ2-7; 7 bases line up with TRBD2. The germline CDR1 and CDR2 sequences are MDHEN and SYDVKM. Losses at the gene ends were 8 bases for V and 3 bases for J; bases not matched to a gene: 4. The CDR3 contains 12 residues. In nucleotides, the CDR3 is TGTGCCAGCTCGGGGGGAGTCTACGAGCAGTACGTC. This codes for CASSGGVYEQYV.

This chain links TRBV7-2 with TRBJ2-1, with D perhaps matching TRBD1 (5 bases). The germline V gene encodes CDR1 SGHTA and CDR2 FQGNSA. The V end was cut by 5 bases, the J end by 1 base, with 9 bases between. The CDR3 is 14 amino acids. This CDR3 is CASSVDRSYNEQFF. The CDR3 coding sequence is TGTGCCAGCAGCGTTGACAGATCCTACAATGAGCAGTTCTTC.

The chain has TRBV18 and TRBJ2-3; 14 bases align to TRBD2. Germline V gives CDR1 KGHSH, CDR2 LQKENI. V lost 3 bases and J lost 2; bases outside the gene matches: 22. The CDR3 loop spans 23 amino acids. DNA for the CDR3: TGTGCCAGCTCACCCACGTACGGGCTCCGGGGACTAGCGGGGGAGAATCTCACAGATACGCAGTATTTT. This translates into CASSPTYGLRGLAGENLTDTQYF.

V and J are TRBV12-3 or TRBV12-4 and TRBJ2-2, with a tentative D call TRBD2 (6 bases). The CDR3 spans 14 residues. Trimming pared 6 bases from V and 4 bases from J, leaving 12 bases between. CDR3: CASREGDGTGELFF. CDR3 coding DNA: TGTGCCAGCAGGGAGGGAGATGGCACCGGGGAGCTGTTTTTT.

This clonotype has a handful of counts. This rearrangement joins TRBV6-2 or TRBV6-3 to TRBJ2-5; D call uncertain. The CDR3 contains 14 residues. V was trimmed by 0 bases and J by 3 bases, leaving 8 bases between them. Germline V gene sequence: CDR1 MNHEY, CDR2 SVGEGT. The DNA for the CDR3 is TGTGCCAGCAGTTACTCCCGGGTCGAAGAGACCCAGTACTTC. Translating it yields CASSYSRVEETQYF.

There are a few counts of this clonotype. One end of the junction varies from germline; a read error may be responsible. The chain carries TRBV29-1 and TRBJ2-2; possibly TRBD2 for D (5 bases). From germline, CDR1 is SQVTM and CDR2 ANQGSEA. There are 14 residues in the CDR3. DNA for the CDR3: TGCAGCGTTGACCGGATACAAGGTTCCGGGGAGCTTTTTTTT. Its translation is CSVDRIQGSGELFF.

The chain joins TRBV29-1 to TRBJ1-2, with TRBD1 matching over 8 bases. Per the germline V gene, CDR1 is SQVTM and CDR2 is ANQGSEA. V was clipped by 5 bases and J by 7 bases; unmatched bases: 6. The CDR3 is made up of 12 amino acids. CDR3 in amino acids: CSVQPGGRGYTF. The CDR3 DNA reads as TGCAGCGTTCAGCCAGGGGGCCGTGGCTACACCTTC.

The sample holds many counts of this clonotype. The chain has TRBV21-1 and TRBJ2-5; the D call in the table, TRBD1, was not verified against the DNA. TRBV21-1 is listed as a pseudogene. The CDR3 runs 19 residues. As DNA, the CDR3 is TGTGCCAGCAGCAAAGGAAAAGGGCCCCGGGACAGGTACCAAGAGACCCAGTACTTC. This codes for CASSKGKGPRDRYQETQYF.

This clonotype has a handful of counts. The chain joins TRBV12-3 or TRBV12-4 to TRBJ2-1; a possible D gene is TRBD2 (5 bases). V lost 8 bases to trimming and J lost 13 bases, with 18 bases between them. This CDR3 is 12 amino acids long. The CDR3 reads CASRGDGEQQFF. CDR3 in DNA: TGTGCCAGCCGTGGAGACGGGGAACAACAGTTCTTC.

This clonotype was counted only a few times. The chain combines TRBV9 with TRBJ1-3, with D unresolved. The length of the CDR3 is 13 residues. CDR1 SGDLS and CDR2 YYNGEE come from the germline V gene. The V end lost 4 bases, the J end lost 0 bases, and 5 bases lay between the germline ends. Here the CDR3 reads CASSPYSGNTIYF. The CDR3 nucleotides are TGTGCCAGCAGCCCATACTCTGGAAACACCATATATTTT.

V is TRBV7-9 and J is TRBJ2-5, with 7 bases identical to TRBD2. There are 16 residues in the CDR3. With 5 bases clipped from V and 5 bases from J, the junction kept 14 bases outside the gene matches. Per the germline V gene, CDR1 is SEHNR and CDR2 is FQNEAQ (reference sequence). CDR3 loop: CASSPTGTGGVETQYF. The CDR3 nucleotides are TGTGCCAGCAGCCCAACTGGGACGGGAGGCGTTGAGACCCAGTACTTC.

The V gene is TRBV7-9, the J gene TRBJ2-3; D unresolved. Germline values: CDR1 SEHNR, CDR2 FQNEAQ (reference sequence). Trimming removed 7 bases from V and 4 bases from J, with 18 bases in between. There are 15 residues in the CDR3. In nucleotides, the CDR3 is TGTGCCAGCATCCACCCATCCCTCGCCCCAGATACGCAGTATTTT. Its protein is CASIHPSLAPDTQYF.

This clonotype showed up just a few times. CDR3 sequence (DNA): TGTGCCACCTGTAAGGTCGGGGCCCATGAGCAGTTCTTC. Translated, it gives CATCKVGAHEQFF. The gene calls are TRBV15 and TRBJ2-1; D tentatively reads TRBD1 or TRBD2 (5 bases each). This CDR3 is 13 amino acids long. CDR1 and CDR2 (germline): LNHNV, YYDKDF (reference sequence). V gave up 8 bases and J gave up 8 bases, with 16 bases separating them.